The present T cell receptor beta chain was sequenced within a study of T cell changes during pregnancy in multiple sclerosis. The length of the CDR3 is 14 residues. Deletions cut 7 bases from V and 3 bases from J, with 17 bases between. Germline assignment: CDR1 SGHKS and CDR2 YYEKEE (reference sequence). The method was immunoSEQ multiplex PCR; TCRdb's version includes in-frame clones alone and lacks a portion of them. Of more than 85,000 clones listed, around 94% are singletons. V usage is TRBV5-5 and J usage is TRBJ2-7, with D possibly being TRBD2 (6 bases). The origin of this receptor is a female donor with multiple sclerosis, enrolled in a pregnancy study. The material sequenced was peripheral blood, taken in the second trimester of pregnancy. CDR3 in amino acids: CASSQAGRVYEQYF. CDR3 nucleotides: TGTGCCAGCTCCCAAGCGGGCAGGGTCTACGAGCAGTACTTC.